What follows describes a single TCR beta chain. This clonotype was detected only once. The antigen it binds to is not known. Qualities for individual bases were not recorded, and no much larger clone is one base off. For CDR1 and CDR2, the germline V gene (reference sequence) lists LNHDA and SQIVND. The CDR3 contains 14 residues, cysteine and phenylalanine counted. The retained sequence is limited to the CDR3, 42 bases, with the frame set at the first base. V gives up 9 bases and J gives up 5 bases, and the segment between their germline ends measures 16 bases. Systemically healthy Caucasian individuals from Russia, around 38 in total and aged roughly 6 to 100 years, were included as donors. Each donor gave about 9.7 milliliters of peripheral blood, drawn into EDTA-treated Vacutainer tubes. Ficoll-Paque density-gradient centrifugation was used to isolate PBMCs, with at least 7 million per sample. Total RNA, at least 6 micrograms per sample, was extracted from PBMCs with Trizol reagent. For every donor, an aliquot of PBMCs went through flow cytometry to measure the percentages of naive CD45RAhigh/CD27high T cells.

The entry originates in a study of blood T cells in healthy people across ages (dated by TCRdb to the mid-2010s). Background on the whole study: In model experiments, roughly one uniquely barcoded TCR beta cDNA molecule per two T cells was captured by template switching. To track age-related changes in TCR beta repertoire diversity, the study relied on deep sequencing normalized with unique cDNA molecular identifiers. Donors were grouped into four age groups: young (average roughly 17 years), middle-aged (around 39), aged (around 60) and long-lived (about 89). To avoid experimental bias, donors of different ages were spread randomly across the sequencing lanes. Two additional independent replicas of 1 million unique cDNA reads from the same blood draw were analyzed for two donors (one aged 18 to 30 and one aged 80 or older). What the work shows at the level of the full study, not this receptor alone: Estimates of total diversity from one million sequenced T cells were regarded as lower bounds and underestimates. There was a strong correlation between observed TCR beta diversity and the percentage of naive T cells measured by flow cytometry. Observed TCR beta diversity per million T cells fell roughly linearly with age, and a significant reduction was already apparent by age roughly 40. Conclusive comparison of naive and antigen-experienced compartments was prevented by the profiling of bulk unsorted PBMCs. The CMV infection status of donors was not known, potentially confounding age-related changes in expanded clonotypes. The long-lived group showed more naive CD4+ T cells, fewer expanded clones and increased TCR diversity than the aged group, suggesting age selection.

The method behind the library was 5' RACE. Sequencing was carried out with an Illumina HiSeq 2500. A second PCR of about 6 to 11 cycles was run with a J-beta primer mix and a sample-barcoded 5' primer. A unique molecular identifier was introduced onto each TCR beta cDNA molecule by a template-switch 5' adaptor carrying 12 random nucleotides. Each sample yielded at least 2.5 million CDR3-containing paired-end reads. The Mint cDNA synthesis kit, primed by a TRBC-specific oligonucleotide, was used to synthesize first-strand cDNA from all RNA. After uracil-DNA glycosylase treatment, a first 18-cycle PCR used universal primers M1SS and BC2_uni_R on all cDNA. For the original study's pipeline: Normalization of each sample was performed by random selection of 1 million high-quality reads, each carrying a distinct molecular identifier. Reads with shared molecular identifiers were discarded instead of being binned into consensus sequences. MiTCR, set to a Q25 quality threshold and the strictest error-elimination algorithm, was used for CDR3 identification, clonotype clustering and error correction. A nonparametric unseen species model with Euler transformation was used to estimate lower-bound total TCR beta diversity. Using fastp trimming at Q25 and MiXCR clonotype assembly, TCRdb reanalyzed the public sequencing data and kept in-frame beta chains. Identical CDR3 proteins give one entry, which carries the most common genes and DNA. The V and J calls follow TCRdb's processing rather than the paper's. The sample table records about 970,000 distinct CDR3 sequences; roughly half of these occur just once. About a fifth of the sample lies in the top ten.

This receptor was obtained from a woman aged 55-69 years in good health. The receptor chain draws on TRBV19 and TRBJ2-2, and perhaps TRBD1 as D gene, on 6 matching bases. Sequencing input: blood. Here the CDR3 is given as CASQRVTGTGELFF. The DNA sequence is TGTGCCAGCCAAAGGGTTACAGGGACCGGGGAGCTGTTTTTT. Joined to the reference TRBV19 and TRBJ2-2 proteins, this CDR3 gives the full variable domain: DGGITQSPKYLFRKEGQNVTLSCEQNLNHDAMYWYRQDPGQGLRLIYYSQIVNDFQKGDIAEGYSVSREKKESFPLTVTSAQKNPTAFYLCASQRVTGTGELFFGEGSRLTVL.